The 17 T cell receptor beta chains below all came from one sample that was sequenced in a study of somatic mutations in cytotoxic T cells in rheumatoid arthritis. Here immunoSEQ multiplex PCR was the method, and the copy in TCRdb shows in-frame clones only, minus some. The table records about 20,000 clones, roughly four fifths of them present only once. Sequenced material: CD8+ T cells sorted from blood. The source of these receptors is an adult with rheumatoid arthritis.

This clone was found once. This chain uses TRBV29-1 with TRBJ1-2, with D unclear. CDR3 length equals 11 residues. The germline V gene encodes CDR1 SQVTM and CDR2 ANQGSEA. Trimming removed 3 bases at V and 4 bases at J, with 6 bases between. The CDR3, as DNA: TGCAGCGTTGAGTCCAGCTATGGCTACACCTTC. Encoded protein: CSVESSYGYTF.

This chain uses TRBV28 with TRBJ1-5; tentative D call: TRBD1 (5 bases). Germline loops: CDR1 MDHEN, CDR2 SYDVKM. CDR3 length: 16 residues. The V and J ends lost 5 bases and 3 bases respectively, with 17 bases between them. CDR3 nucleotides: TGTGCCAGCAGTCGGCCCGCAGGGACCCCCAATCAGCCCCAGCATTTT. This gives the protein CASSRPAGTPNQPQHF.

This clone has a single count. This sequence joins TRBV7-8 and TRBJ1-5; 7 positions agree with TRBD1. The J segment lost 2 bases and the V segment lost 6 bases, leaving 7 bases of the junction unmatched. This CDR3 is 15 amino acids long. Germline V gives CDR1 SGHVS, CDR2 FQNEAQ. The DNA of the CDR3 is TGTGCCAGCAGTAACCGACAGGGCGGCAATCAGCCCCAGCATTTT. Amino acids: CASSNRQGGNQPQHF.

V is TRBV28 and J is TRBJ2-5; D perhaps matches TRBD1 (5 bases). CDR3 length: 12 residues. Germline V gives CDR1 MDHEN, CDR2 SYDVKM. The V and J ends lost 6 bases and 5 bases respectively, with 10 bases between them. The DNA for the CDR3 is TGTGCCAGCAGCTGGGGCTGGGAGACCCAGTACTTC. Its protein is CASSWGWETQYF. Filled out from reference TRBV28 and TRBJ2-5, the complete variable domain reads DVKVTQSSRYLVKRTGEKVFLECVQDMDHENMFWYRQDPGLGLRLIYFSYDVKMKEKGDIPEGYSVSREKKERFSLILESASTNQTSMYLCASSWGWETQYFGPGTRLLVL.

V gene TRBV13 combines with J gene TRBJ2-3, with TRBD2 matching over 7 bases. CDR3 length: 14 residues. After removal of 8 bases from V and 4 bases from J, the junction contained 9 bases not matched to a gene. The germline V gene has CDR1 PRHDT and CDR2 FYEKMQ (reference sequence). The CDR3 sequence is CASLGGGPSDTQYF. The CDR3 nucleotides read TGTGCCAGCTTGGGGGGAGGGCCTTCAGATACGCAGTATTTT. Filled out from reference TRBV13 and TRBJ2-3, the complete variable domain reads AAGVIQSPRHLIKEKRETATLKCYPIPRHDTVYWYQQGPGQDPQFLISFYEKMQSDKGSIPDRFSAQQFSDYHSELNMSSLELGDSALYFCASLGGGPSDTQYFGPGTRLTVL.

The V call is TRBV7-8, the J call TRBJ2-3, with TRBD2 identical over 8 bases. The V gene's germline CDR1 is SGHVS and CDR2 FQNEAQ. This CDR3 region has 17 residues. Germline trimming cut 5 bases from V and 0 bases from J; bases unmatched to any gene: 10. The CDR3 protein is CASSPGGGGPSTDTQYF. The CDR3 DNA is TGTGCCAGCAGCCCCGGGGGGGGCGGGCCTAGCACAGATACGCAGTATTTT.

The gene calls are TRBV4-1 and TRBJ2-2, with D tentatively TRBD1 (6 bases). Germline V gives CDR1 MGHRA, CDR2 YSYEKL. V was pared by 2 bases and J by 6 bases, with 10 bases between. The CDR3 consists of 14 residues. CDR3 amino acids: CASSQKQGSGELFF. CDR3 nucleotides: TGCGCCAGCAGCCAAAAACAGGGTTCCGGGGAGCTGTTTTTT.

This clone was counted only a few times. This sequence joins TRBV6-1 and TRBJ1-5, with a possible D match to TRBD1 (6 bases). Trimming removed 4 bases from V and 7 bases from J, with 14 bases in between. The germline V gene encodes CDR1 MNHNS and CDR2 SASEGT. The CDR3 runs to 14 residues. CDR3 coding DNA: TGTGCCAGCAGTGCAAACAGGGAAAGGCAGCCCCAGCATTTT. This sequence encodes CASSANRERQPQHF.

This clone occurred a few times. V and J are TRBV7-9 and TRBJ2-7; D is undetermined. Germline V lookup: CDR1 SEHNR, CDR2 FQNEAQ (reference sequence). The CDR3 runs to 11 residues. Trimming took 5 bases from V and 3 from J, leaving 5 bases between them. The CDR3 loop reads CASSPGYEQYF. The CDR3 DNA sequence: TGTGCCAGCAGCCCGGGCTACGAGCAGTACTTC.

This rearrangement joins TRBV6-1 to TRBJ1-6, with D uncertain. The CDR3 has 17 amino acids. Trimming took 3 bases from V and 1 from J, leaving 13 bases between them. Germline loops: CDR1 MNHNS, CDR2 SASEGT. In DNA form, the CDR3 reads TGTGCCAGCAGTGACCGCGCGGGCGGGTCCTATAATTCACCCCTCCACTTT. Its protein is CASSDRAGGSYNSPLHF.

For the CDR3, the DNA is TGCGCCAGCTCCCCGCCAGGAACCTATGGCTACACCTTC. It codes for CASSPPGTYGYTF. The J gene is TRBJ1-2, the V gene TRBV5-1; D gene uncertain. Trimming left V 7 bases short and J 4 bases short, with 14 bases between. Germline V gene data show CDR1 as SGHRS and CDR2 as YFSETQ. The CDR3 loop spans 13 amino acids.

V is TRBV7-6 and J is TRBJ1-6, with TRBD1 identical over 7 bases. The germline V gene has CDR1 SGHVS and CDR2 FNYEAQ. V gave up 5 bases and J gave up 7 bases; unmatched junction bases: 5. The CDR3 extends over 14 amino acids. CDR3 nucleotides: TGTGCCAGCAGCCTGGGGACAGACAATTCACCCCTCCACTTT. Residues: CASSLGTDNSPLHF.

This sequence joins TRBV5-1 and TRBJ2-3; TRBD2 matches 12 bases. The CDR3 covers 16 residues. Trimming cost V 4 bases and J 2 bases; bases outside gene matches: 5. The V gene's germline CDR1 is SGHRS and CDR2 YFSETQ. In DNA, the CDR3 is TGCGCCAGCAGCACAGGACTAGCGGGGCTCACAGATACGCAGTATTTT. This codes for CASSTGLAGLTDTQYF.

This chain joins TRBV28 and TRBJ2-1; D is undetermined. Germline CDR1 and CDR2: MDHEN and SYDVKM. Trimming removed 3 bases from V and 1 base from J, with 7 bases in between. This CDR3 contains 14 residues. The CDR3 reads CASSFDSSYNEQFF. In DNA, the CDR3 is TGTGCCAGCAGTTTCGACTCTTCCTACAATGAGCAGTTCTTC. The entire variable domain, with the rest obtained from reference TRBV28 and TRBJ2-1, is as follows: DVKVTQSSRYLVKRTGEKVFLECVQDMDHENMFWYRQDPGLGLRLIYFSYDVKMKEKGDIPEGYSVSREKKERFSLILESASTNQTSMYLCASSFDSSYNEQFFGPGTRLTVL.

This chain links TRBV11-3 with TRBJ2-3; 7 bases agree with TRBD2. This CDR3 has 14 amino acids. Germline trimming cut 6 bases from V and 3 bases from J; bases unmatched to any gene: 6. Germline V gene sequence: CDR1 SGHNT, CDR2 YENEEA. CDR3 bases: TGTGCCAGCAGATCATACGGGGGGACAGATACGCAGTATTTT. Translated: CASRSYGGTDTQYF.

In the case of this clone: The sample has other DNA sequences that encode this CDR3 too. The chain couples TRBV7-9 to TRBJ2-5, with D unclear. This CDR3 is built from 14 residues. Looked up from germline, CDR1 is SEHNR and CDR2 is FQNEAQ (reference sequence). V dropped 1 base and J dropped 3 bases, with 9 bases sitting between them. CDR3 residues: CASSLGGREETQYF. CDR3 DNA: TGTGCCAGCAGCTTAGGCGGACGTGAAGAGACCCAGTACTTC.

The V gene is TRBV7-2, the J gene TRBJ1-4; D unresolved. CDR1 and CDR2 from the germline V gene are SGHTA and FQGNSA. Deletions cut 3 bases from V and 8 bases from J, with 10 bases between. The CDR3 runs to 13 residues. CDR3 nucleotides: TGTGCCAGCAGCTTCAGGAGGGAAGAAAAACTGTTTTTT. Translated, it gives CASSFRREEKLFF. Full variable domain (outside the CDR3, taken from reference TRBV7-2 and TRBJ1-4): GAGVSQSPSNKVTEKGKDVELRCDPISGHTALYWYRQSLGQGLEFLIYFQGNSAPDKSGLPSDRFSAERTGGSVSTLTIQRTQQEDSAVYLCASSFRREEKLFFGSGTQLSVL.